This T cell receptor (beta chain) was identified during a study of blood T cells in healthy people across ages. Primed by a sample-barcoded 5' primer and a J-beta primer mix, a second PCR proceeded for 7 to 11 cycles. Through a template-switch adaptor with 12 random nucleotides, each cDNA molecule received a tag. TCRdb analysed the 5' RACE reads with MiXCR anew, one entry per CDR3 protein. The sample lists around 1,900,000 distinct CDR3 sequences, roughly two fifths occurring once. CDR1 and CDR2 from the germline V gene are LNHDA and SQIVND (reference sequence). The CDR3 is 13 amino acids. This TCR was recovered from a human donor in good health. The chain carries TRBV19 and TRBJ2-7; 7 bases are shared with TRBD2. Matching the DNA end better, TRBJ2-5 makes the J call doubtful. Sequencing was performed on blood. CDR3 loop: CASRGAGTETQYF. The CDR3, as DNA: TGTGCCAGTCGAGGAGCGGGGACAGAGACCCAGTACTTC.